These T cell receptor beta chains were read from a single sample in a study of blood T cell repertoires in COVID-19. The repertoire was sequenced with immunoSEQ multiplex PCR; TCRdb's copy has only in-frame clones and lacks some. The data hold approximately 210,000 clones, with roughly 80% observed a single time. Specimen: peripheral blood. These TCRs come from a young man with active or convalescent COVID-19. Both conserved end residues are part of each CDR3. The order of the fields is J gene, D gene, V gene, clone size, CDR3 protein, CDR3 DNA. A D gene is named only where the DNA matches it firmly. The size entry is marked missing in some rows and otherwise reads once, few, many or a size class.

J: TRBJ2-2
D: TRBD2
V: TRBV5-5
size: NA
CDR3: CASSKRTSGSTGELFF
DNA: TGTGCCAGCAGCAAAAGGACTAGCGGGTCCACCGGGGAGCTGTTTTTT

J: TRBJ2-2
D: NA
V: TRBV6-2/TRBV6-3
size: NA
CDR3: CASSYLWGGTGELFF
DNA: TGTGCCAGCAGTTACCTGTGGGGAGGAACCGGGGAGCTGTTTTTT

J: TRBJ2-7
D: NA
V: TRBV18
size: NA
CDR3: CASSHEVIYEQYF
DNA: TGTGCCAGCTCACATGAGGTTATCTACGAGCAGTACTTC

J: TRBJ1-2
D: TRBD1
V: TRBV9
size: NA
CDR3: CASSWGTGGNYGYTF
DNA: TGTGCCAGCTCCTGGGGGACAGGGGGCAACTATGGCTACACCTTC

J: TRBJ2-1
D: TRBD2
V: TRBV11-2
size: few
CDR3: CASSSQLLLAGGPYNEQFF
DNA: TGTGCCAGCAGCTCCCAGCTTTTGCTAGCGGGAGGGCCCTACAATGAGCAGTTCTTC

J: TRBJ1-6
D: NA
V: TRBV18
size: NA
CDR3: CASSQGTNNSPLHF
DNA: TGTGCCAGCTCGCAGGGGACCAATAATTCACCCCTCCACTTT

J: TRBJ1-2
D: NA
V: TRBV4-2
size: NA
CDR3: CASSQGQGLGYTF
DNA: TGTGCCAGCAGCCAAGGCCAGGGTTTAGGCTACACCTTC

J: TRBJ2-7
D: NA
V: TRBV15
size: NA
CDR3: CATSTLRGEQYF
DNA: TGTGCCACCAGCACCCTACGGGGCGAGCAGTACTTC

J: TRBJ1-1
D: NA
V: TRBV29-1
size: NA
CDR3: CSAIGTRGAFF
DNA: TGCAGCGCCATCGGGACTCGGGGGGCTTTCTTT

J: TRBJ2-7
D: NA
V: TRBV5-1
size: NA
CDR3: CASSLANAGRSYEQYF
DNA: TGCGCCAGCAGCTTGGCCAATGCAGGCCGATCCTACGAGCAGTACTTC

J: TRBJ2-3
D: NA
V: TRBV24-1
size: NA
CDR3: CATSDLLPGSSTDTQYF
DNA: TGTGCCACCAGTGATTTGCTTCCGGGGTCTAGCACAGATACGCAGTATTTT

J: TRBJ2-6
D: NA
V: TRBV6-5
size: NA
CDR3: CASSRQLSGANVLTF
DNA: TGTGCCAGCAGTCGACAGTTGTCTGGGGCCAACGTCCTGACTTTC

J: TRBJ2-5
D: TRBD2
V: TRBV28
size: NA
CDR3: CASSLGTSGGTAFAETQYF
DNA: TGTGCCAGCAGTTTGGGGACTAGCGGGGGTACCGCCTTCGCCGAGACCCAGTACTTC

J: TRBJ2-3
D: NA
V: TRBV4-3
size: NA
CDR3: CASSQLGDTDTQYF
DNA: TGCGCCAGCAGCCAGTTAGGAGACACAGATACGCAGTATTTT

J: TRBJ1-2
D: TRBD1
V: TRBV5-1
size: few
CDR3: CASSPEGADGYTF
DNA: TGCGCCAGCAGCCCAGAGGGGGCGGATGGCTACACCTTC

J: TRBJ1-5
D: TRBD1
V: TRBV10-1
size: NA
CDR3: CASSRGRGGGQPQHF
DNA: TGCGCCAGCAGCAGGGGGCGCGGGGGAGGACAGCCCCAGCATTTT

J: TRBJ2-1
D: NA
V: TRBV19
size: NA
CDR3: CASSMGGQLRGEQFF
DNA: TGTGCCAGTAGTATGGGGGGACAGCTGCGGGGTGAGCAGTTCTTC

J: TRBJ1-1
D: NA
V: TRBV19
size: NA
CDR3: CASSSLVNTEAFF
DNA: TGTGCCAGTAGTTCTCTAGTTAACACTGAAGCTTTCTTT

J: TRBJ2-7
D: NA
V: TRBV19
size: NA
CDR3: CASSSSPGLEQYF
DNA: TGTGCCAGTAGTAGCAGCCCGGGACTCGAGCAGTACTTC

J: TRBJ1-2
D: NA
V: TRBV12-3/TRBV12-4
size: NA
CDR3: CASSFAVSYTF
DNA: TGTGCCAGCAGTTTTGCGGTGAGCTACACCTTC

J: TRBJ1-1
D: TRBD1
V: TRBV7-9
size: NA
CDR3: CASSPSQDRGDTEAFF
DNA: TGTGCCAGCAGCCCTTCCCAGGACAGGGGAGACACTGAAGCTTTCTTT

J: TRBJ2-7
D: TRBD2
V: TRBV2
size: NA
CDR3: CASSGTSGSSEQYF
DNA: TGTGCCAGCAGTGGGACTAGCGGGAGCAGCGAGCAGTACTTC

J: TRBJ1-2
D: TRBD1
V: TRBV5-4
size: NA
CDR3: CASSPGGPTSGYTF
DNA: TGTGCCAGCAGCCCAGGGGGCCCAACTTCTGGCTACACCTTC

J: TRBJ2-1
D: NA
V: TRBV5-1
size: NA
CDR3: CASSGGGRAVYNEQFF
DNA: TGCGCCAGCAGCGGGGGGGGGCGGGCGGTCTACAATGAGCAGTTCTTC